This T cell receptor beta chain is drawn from a study of blood T cells in healthy people across ages. The second PCR ran about 6 to 12 cycles with a sample-barcoded 5' primer and J-beta primers. TCRdb ran MiXCR on the 5' RACE reads and lists one entry per CDR3 protein. The repertoire holds over 750,000 distinct CDR3 sequences, around a quarter seen once, with 9.4% in the top ten. This clonotype was recorded a few times. Its antigen is currently unknown. Study-wide findings and caveats: The lack of PBMC sorting stopped any conclusive naive versus antigen-experienced comparison. The study found more naive CD4+ cells and higher diversity in long-lived than aged donors.

The CDR3 is made up of 13 amino acids. CDR1 MNHEY and CDR2 SMNVEV come from the germline V gene (reference sequence). This sample also belongs to another study, concerning T cells of mothers and their children.

The chain carries TRBV27 and TRBJ2-5; D gene uncertain. The DNA end is a closer match to TRBJ2-7, so the J assignment may be wrong. What was sequenced was blood. The receptor comes from a boy between 10 and 17 years old in good health. In DNA, the CDR3 is TGTGCCAGCAGTTTAGATATCGGCTACGAGCAGTACTTC. Encoded protein: CASSLDIGYEQYF.